The present T cell receptor beta chain was sequenced within a study of cytomegalovirus exposure and HLA in healthy donors. The PCR made use of 60 Vbeta and 13 Jbeta primers. TCRdb keeps only in-frame clones here, not all; method: immunoSEQ multiplex PCR. The table has about 82,000 clones, approximately 81% seen once. Germline V gives CDR1 SGHRS, CDR2 YFSETQ. Trimming removed 0 bases at V and 1 base at J, with 7 bases between. The CDR3 has 15 amino acids. Sequenced input: PBMCs. The rearrangement uses TRBV5-1 and TRBJ1-4, with a tentative D call TRBD1 (5 bases). The source of this sequence is a woman aged 45-60 years in good health and CMV-seropositive. The CDR3 region is CASSLAGGTNEKLFF. In DNA form, the CDR3 reads TGCGCCAGCAGCTTGGCCGGGGGAACTAATGAAAAACTGTTTTTT.